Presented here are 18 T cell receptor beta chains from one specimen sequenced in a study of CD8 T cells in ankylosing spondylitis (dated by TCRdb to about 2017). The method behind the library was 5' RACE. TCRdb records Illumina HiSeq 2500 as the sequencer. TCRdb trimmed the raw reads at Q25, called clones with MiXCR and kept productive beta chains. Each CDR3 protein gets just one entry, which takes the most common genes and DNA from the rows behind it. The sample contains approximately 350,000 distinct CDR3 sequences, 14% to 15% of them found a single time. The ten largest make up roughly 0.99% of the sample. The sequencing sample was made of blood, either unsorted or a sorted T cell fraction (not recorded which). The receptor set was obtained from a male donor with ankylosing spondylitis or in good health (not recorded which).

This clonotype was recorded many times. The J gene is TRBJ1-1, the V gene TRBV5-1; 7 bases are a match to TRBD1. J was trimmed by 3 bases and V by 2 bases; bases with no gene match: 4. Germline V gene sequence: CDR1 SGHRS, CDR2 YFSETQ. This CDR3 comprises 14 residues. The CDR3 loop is CASSFSRGDTEAFF. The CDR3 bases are TGCGCCAGCAGCTTTAGCAGGGGGGACACTGAAGCTTTCTTT.

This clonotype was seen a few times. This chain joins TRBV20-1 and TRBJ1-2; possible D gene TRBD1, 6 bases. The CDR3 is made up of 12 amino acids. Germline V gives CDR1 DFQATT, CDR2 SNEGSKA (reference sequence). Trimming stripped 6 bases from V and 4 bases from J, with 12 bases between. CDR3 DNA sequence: TGCAGTGCCGCCACAGGGATCTATGGCTACACCTTC. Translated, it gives CSAATGIYGYTF.

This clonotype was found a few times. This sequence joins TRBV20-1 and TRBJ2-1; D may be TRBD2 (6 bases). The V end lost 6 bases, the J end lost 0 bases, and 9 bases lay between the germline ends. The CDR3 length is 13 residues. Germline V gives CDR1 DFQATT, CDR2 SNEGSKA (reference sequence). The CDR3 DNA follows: TGCAGTGCGGGAGCGGGCTCCTACAATGAGCAGTTCTTC. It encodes CSAGAGSYNEQFF.

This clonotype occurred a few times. As DNA, the CDR3 is TGTGCCAGCAGCCAAGTAATCAGGGCTAGCGGGTACAATGAGCAGTTCTTC. Translated: CASSQVIRASGYNEQFF. The chain joins TRBV3-1 to TRBJ2-1; 8 nucleotides agree with TRBD2. Germline assignment: CDR1 LGHDT and CDR2 YNNKEL (reference sequence). The J segment lost 4 bases and the V segment lost 1 base, leaving 9 bases of the junction unmatched. The CDR3 extends over 17 amino acids.

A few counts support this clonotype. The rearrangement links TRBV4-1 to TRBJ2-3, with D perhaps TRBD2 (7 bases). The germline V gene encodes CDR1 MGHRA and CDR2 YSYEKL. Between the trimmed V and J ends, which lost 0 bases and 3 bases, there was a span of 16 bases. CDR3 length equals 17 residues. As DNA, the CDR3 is TGCGCCAGCAGCCAAGATGGGGGGGGCACCACAACAGATACGCAGTATTTT. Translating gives CASSQDGGGTTTDTQYF.

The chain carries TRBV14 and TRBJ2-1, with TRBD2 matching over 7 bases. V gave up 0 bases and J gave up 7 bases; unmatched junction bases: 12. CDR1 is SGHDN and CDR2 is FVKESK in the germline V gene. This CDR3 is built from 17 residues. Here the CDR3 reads CASSQEKGGRAGNEQFF. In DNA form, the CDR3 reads TGTGCCAGCAGCCAAGAAAAGGGCGGACGAGCGGGGAATGAGCAGTTCTTC.

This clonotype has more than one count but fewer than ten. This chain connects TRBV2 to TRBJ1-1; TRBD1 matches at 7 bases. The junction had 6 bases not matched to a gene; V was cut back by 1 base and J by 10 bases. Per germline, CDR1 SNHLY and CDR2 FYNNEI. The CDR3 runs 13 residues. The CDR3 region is CASSEEGRGRAFF. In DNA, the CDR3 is TGTGCCAGCAGTGAAGAGGGTAGGGGGCGAGCTTTCTTT. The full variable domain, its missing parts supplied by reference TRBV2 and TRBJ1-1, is EPEVTQTPSHQVTQMGQEVILRCVPISNHLYFYWYRQILGQKVEFLVSFYNNEISEKSEIFDDQFSVERPDGSNFTLKIRSTKLEDSAMYFCASSEEGRGRAFFGQGTRLTVV.

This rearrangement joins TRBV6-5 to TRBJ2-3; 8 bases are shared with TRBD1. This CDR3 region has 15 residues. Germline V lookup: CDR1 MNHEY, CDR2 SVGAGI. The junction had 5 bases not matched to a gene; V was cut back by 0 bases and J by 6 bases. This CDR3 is CASSYSTGVYDTQYF. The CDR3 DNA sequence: TGTGCCAGCAGTTACTCGACAGGGGTCTATGATACGCAGTATTTT.

The CDR3 spells CSALQGRGTEAFF. In nucleotides, the CDR3 is TGCAGTGCTTTACAGGGGCGGGGCACTGAAGCTTTCTTT. The V call is TRBV20-1, the J call TRBJ1-1, with 7 positions matching TRBD1. Germline values: CDR1 DFQATT, CDR2 SNEGSKA (reference sequence). Losses at the gene ends were 5 bases for V and 4 bases for J; bases not matched to a gene: 7. The CDR3 consists of 13 residues.

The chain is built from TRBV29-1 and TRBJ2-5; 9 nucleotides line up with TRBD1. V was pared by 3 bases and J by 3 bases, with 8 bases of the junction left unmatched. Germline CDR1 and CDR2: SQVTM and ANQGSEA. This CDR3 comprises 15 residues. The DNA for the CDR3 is TGCAGCGTTGAGGAGGGACAGGGCCCGAAAGAGACCCAGTACTTC. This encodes CSVEEGQGPKETQYF.

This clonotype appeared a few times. This chain's CDR3 is CASSPREGTDTQYF. CDR3 DNA: TGTGCCAGCTCACCACGAGAGGGCACAGATACGCAGTATTTT. This chain links TRBV18 with TRBJ2-3; D uncertain. Germline assignment: CDR1 KGHSH and CDR2 LQKENI. V was cut by 1 base and J by 1 base, with 6 bases left in between. The CDR3 runs 14 residues.

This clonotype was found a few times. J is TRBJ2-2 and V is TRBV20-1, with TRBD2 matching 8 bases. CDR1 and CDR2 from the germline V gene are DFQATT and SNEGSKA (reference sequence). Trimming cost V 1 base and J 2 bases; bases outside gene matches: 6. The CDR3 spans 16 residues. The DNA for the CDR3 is TGCAGTGCTAGAGTCGATAGCGGGGTTAACACCGGGGAGCTGTTTTTT. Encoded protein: CSARVDSGVNTGELFF.

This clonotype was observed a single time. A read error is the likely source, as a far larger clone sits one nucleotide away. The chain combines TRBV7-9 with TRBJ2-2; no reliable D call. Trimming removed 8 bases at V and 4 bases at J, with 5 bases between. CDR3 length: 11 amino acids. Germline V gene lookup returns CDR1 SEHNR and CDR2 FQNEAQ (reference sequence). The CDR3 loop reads CASGSTGELFF. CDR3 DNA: TGTGCCAGCGGTTCCACCGGGGAGCTGTTTTTT.

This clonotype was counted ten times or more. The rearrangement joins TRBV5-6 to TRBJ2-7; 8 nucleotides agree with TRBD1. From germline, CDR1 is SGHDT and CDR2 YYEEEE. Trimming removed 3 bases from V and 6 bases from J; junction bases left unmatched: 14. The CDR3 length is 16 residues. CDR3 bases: TGTGCCAGCAGCTCACCTCGCAAAGACAGGGGATTCGAGCAGTACTTC. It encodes CASSSPRKDRGFEQYF.

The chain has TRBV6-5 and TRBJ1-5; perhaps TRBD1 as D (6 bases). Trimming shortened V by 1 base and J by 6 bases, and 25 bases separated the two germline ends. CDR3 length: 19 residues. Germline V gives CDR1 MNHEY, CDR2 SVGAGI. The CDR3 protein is CASSYFPLDSVKGVQPQHF. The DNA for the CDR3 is TGTGCCAGCAGTTACTTTCCTCTCGACTCAGTTAAGGGGGTTCAGCCCCAGCATTTT.

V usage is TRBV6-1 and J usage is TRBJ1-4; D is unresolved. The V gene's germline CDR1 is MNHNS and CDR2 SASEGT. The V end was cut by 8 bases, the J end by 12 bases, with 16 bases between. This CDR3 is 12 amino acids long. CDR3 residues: CASSVTNLELFF. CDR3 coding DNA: TGTGCCAGCTCTGTGACTAACCTGGAACTGTTTTTT.

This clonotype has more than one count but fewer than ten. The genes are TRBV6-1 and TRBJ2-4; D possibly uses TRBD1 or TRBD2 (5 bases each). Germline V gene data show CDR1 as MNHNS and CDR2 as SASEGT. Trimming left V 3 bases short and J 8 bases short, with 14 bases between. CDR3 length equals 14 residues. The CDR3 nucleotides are TGTGCCAGCAGTGACCGGGGCGACCGGGACATTCAGTACTTC. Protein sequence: CASSDRGDRDIQYF.

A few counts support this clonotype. CDR3 amino acids: CASRPGVASHTDTQYF. The CDR3 bases are TGTGCCAGCAGACCCGGGGTAGCCTCACACACAGATACGCAGTATTTT. The chain carries TRBV2 and TRBJ2-3, with a weak D call TRBD2 (5 bases). V lost 6 bases and J 2 bases, leaving 18 bases between the germline ends. This CDR3 contains 16 residues. Germline CDR1 and CDR2: SNHLY and FYNNEI. The full variable domain, rest sourced from reference TRBV2 and TRBJ2-3, is EPEVTQTPSHQVTQMGQEVILRCVPISNHLYFYWYRQILGQKVEFLVSFYNNEISEKSEIFDDQFSVERPDGSNFTLKIRSTKLEDSAMYFCASRPGVASHTDTQYFGPGTRLTVL.